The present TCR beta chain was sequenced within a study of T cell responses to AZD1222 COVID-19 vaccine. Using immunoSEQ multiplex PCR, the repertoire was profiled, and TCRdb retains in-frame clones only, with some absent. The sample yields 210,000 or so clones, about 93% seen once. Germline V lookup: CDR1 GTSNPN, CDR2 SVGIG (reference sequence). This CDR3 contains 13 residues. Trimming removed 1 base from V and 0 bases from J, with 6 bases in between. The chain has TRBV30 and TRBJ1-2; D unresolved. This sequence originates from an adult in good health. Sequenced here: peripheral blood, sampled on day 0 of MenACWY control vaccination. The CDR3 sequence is CAWSAGTNYGYTF. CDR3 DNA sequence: TGTGCCTGGAGTGCGGGGACTAACTATGGCTACACCTTC.